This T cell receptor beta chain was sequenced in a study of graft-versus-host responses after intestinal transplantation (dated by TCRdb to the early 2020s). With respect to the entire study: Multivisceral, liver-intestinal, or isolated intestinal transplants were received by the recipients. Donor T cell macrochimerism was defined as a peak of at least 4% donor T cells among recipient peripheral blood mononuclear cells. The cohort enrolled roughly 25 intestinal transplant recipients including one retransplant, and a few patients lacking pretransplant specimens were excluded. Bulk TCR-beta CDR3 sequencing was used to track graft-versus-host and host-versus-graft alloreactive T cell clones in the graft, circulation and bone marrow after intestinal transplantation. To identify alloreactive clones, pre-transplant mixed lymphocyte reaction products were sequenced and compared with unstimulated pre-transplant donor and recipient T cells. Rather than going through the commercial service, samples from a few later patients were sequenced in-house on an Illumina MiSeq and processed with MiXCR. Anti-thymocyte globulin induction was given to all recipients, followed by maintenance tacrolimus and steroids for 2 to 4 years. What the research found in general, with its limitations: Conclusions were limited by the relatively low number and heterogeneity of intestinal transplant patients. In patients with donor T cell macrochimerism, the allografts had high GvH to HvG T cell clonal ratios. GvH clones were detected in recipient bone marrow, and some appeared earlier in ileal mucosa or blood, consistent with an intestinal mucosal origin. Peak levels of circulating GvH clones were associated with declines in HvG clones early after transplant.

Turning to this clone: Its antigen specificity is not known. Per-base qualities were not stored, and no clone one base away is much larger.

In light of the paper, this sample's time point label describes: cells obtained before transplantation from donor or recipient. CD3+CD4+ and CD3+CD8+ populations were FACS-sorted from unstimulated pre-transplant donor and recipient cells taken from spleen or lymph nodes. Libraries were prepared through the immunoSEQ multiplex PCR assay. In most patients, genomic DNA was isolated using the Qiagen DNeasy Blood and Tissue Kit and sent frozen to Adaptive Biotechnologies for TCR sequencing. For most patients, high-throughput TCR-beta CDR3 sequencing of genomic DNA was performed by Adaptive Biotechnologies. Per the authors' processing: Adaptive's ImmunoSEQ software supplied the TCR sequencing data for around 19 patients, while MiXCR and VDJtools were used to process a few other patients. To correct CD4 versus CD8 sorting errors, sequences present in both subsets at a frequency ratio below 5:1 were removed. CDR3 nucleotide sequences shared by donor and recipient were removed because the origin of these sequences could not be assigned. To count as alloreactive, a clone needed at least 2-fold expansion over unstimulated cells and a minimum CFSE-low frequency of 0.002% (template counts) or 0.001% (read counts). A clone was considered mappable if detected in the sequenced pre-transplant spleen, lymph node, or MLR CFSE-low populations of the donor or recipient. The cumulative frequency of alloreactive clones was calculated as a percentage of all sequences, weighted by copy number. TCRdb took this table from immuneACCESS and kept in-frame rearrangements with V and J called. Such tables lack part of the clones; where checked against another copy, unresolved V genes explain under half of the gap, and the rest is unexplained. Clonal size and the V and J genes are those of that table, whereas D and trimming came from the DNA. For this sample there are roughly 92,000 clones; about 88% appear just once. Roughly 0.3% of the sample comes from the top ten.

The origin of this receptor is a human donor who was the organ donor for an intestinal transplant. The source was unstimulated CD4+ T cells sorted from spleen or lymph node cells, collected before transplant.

The CDR3 here reads CASSPPSSPLHF. The nucleotide sequence is TGTGCCAGCAGCCCCCCTTCCTCACCCCTCCACTTT. The chain was built from TRBV11-2 and TRBJ1-6; the D segment cannot be called with confidence. Trimming removed 5 bases from V and 10 bases from J, leaving 9 bases between the germline ends. There are 12 amino acids in the CDR3, from cysteine to phenylalanine inclusive. The read is trimmed to its CDR3 DNA, 36 bases read in frame from base 1. Via the germline V gene, CDR1 is SGHAT and CDR2 FQNNGV. The entire variable domain, with the stretches around the CDR3 drawn from the reference TRBV11-2 and TRBJ1-6 proteins, is EAGVAQSPRYKIIEKRQSVAFWCNPISGHATLYWYQQILGQGPKLLIQFQNNGVVDDSQLPKDRFSAERLKGVDSTLKIQPAKLEDSAVYLCASSPPSSPLHFGNGTRLTVT.